What follows is one T cell receptor (beta chain) and its context. The antigen remains undetermined. The data are from a study of cytomegalovirus exposure and HLA in healthy donors. Broader study findings: Cytomegalovirus-associated status was assigned to about 150 TCR beta chains. The likely explanation for a cluster of highly shared sequence variants was sequencing artifact. Among the CMV-associated chains, three were confirmed in vitro as specific for CMV antigens.

In the PCR, 60 Vbeta and 13 Jbeta primers were used. Original handling: Later, an analysis found about 77 million unique TCR beta chains, and about 10 million of these were shared. The repertoire was sequenced with immunoSEQ multiplex PCR; TCRdb's copy has only in-frame clones and lacks some. That table gives V, J and clone size, and the DNA gave D and trimming. The table shows 150,000 to 170,000 clones, with around 80% occurring only once. The source of this sequence is a middle-aged woman in good health and CMV-seronegative. Sequencing was performed on PBMCs.

CDR3 sequence: CASSTGPAHNEQFF. The CDR3 bases are TGTGCCAGCAGCACAGGTCCCGCACACAATGAGCAGTTCTTC. This chain links TRBV5-6 with TRBJ2-1; possibly TRBD1 for D (5 bases). This CDR3 has 14 amino acids. Germline CDR1 reads SGHDT; CDR2 reads YYEEEE. V shed 4 bases and J shed 5 bases, with 13 bases lying between them.